One T cell receptor beta chain is described in this entry. Original data processing: Estimates of nucleated cell counts were drawn from the amplification of reference gene primers. Sequencing used immunoSEQ multiplex PCR; TCRdb keeps in-frame clones, though not all of them. That table furnishes V, J and clone size, whereas the DNA furnished D and trimming. This sample has a few hundred thousand clones, with just under 90% found just once. The data were obtained in a study of blood T cell repertoires in COVID-19. Study information: Donors in the United States, Italy and Spain gave samples during acute or convalescent COVID-19. T cells, B-cell-depleted T cells, or PBMCs supplied cDNA or gDNA.

There are 14 residues in the CDR3. Germline CDR1 is MDHEN and CDR2 is SYDVKM. J was trimmed by 0 bases and V by 8 bases; bases with no gene match: 6. Seattle researchers signed up patients amid active infection and tracked them longitudinally. This chain links TRBV28 with TRBJ1-1, with TRBD1 matching over 7 bases. Sequences were obtained from peripheral blood. The source of this sequence is a woman in her forties or fifties with COVID-19, enrolled during active disease. The CDR3 DNA reads TGTGCCAGCCGGCCGGGACAGCTGAACACTGAAGCTTTCTTT. Residues: CASRPGQLNTEAFF.